Listed below are T cell receptor beta chains from one sample, sequenced in a study of CD8+CD57+ T cells in acquired aplastic anemia. TCRdb re-analysed the reads in MiXCR, keeping a single row per CDR3 protein. Of more than 150,000 distinct CDR3 sequences in the sample, about half were seen once. The sequencing sample was made of sorted CD4+, CD8+, or CD8+CD57+ T cells (not recorded which) from PBMCs. The receptors here all came from a human donor with aplastic anemia. Both conserved end residues are part of each CDR3. Each record gives: clone size, D gene, V gene, J gene, CDR3 DNA, CDR3 protein. The D gene is left open where the match is weak. Expanded clones get a size class; other rows say once, few or many, or leave the size out.

many,TRBD2,TRBV2,TRBJ2-3,TGTGCCAGCATCGAGACTAGCGGATCAGATACGCAGTATTTT,CASIETSGSDTQYF
many,TRBD1,TRBV4-2,TRBJ1-3,TGTGCCAGCAGCGAAGACAGGGGACTTCCGGGAACCACCATATATTTT,CASSEDRGLPGTTIYF
NA,NA,TRBV7-9,TRBJ1-4,TGTGCCAGCAGCCACGCTCAGGGTCAGAGGGAAAAACTGTTTTTT,CASSHAQGQREKLFF
many,NA,TRBV10-2,TRBJ2-7,TGCGCCAGCAGTAGGCAGAGCTTATACGAGCAGTACTTC,CASSRQSLYEQYF
NA,NA,TRBV5-1,TRBJ2-6,TGCGCCAGCAGCTTGGCTCGAGCTCTCCCTGGGGCCAACGTCCTGACTTTC,CASSLARALPGANVLTF
NA,NA,TRBV5-1,TRBJ2-5,TGCGCCAGCACCCAGGACATCGGCGAAGAGACCCAGTACTTC,CASTQDIGEETQYF
NA,TRBD1,TRBV20-1,TRBJ1-1,TGCAGTGCTAGACTACGGACAGGGAAAAGAAACACTGAAGCTTTCTTT,CSARLRTGKRNTEAFF
once,TRBD2,TRBV6-1,TRBJ2-3,TGTGCCAGCAGTGAAGCGGTAGCGGGTAGCGGCACAGATACGCAGTATTTT,CASSEAVAGSGTDTQYF
NA,NA,TRBV10-1,TRBJ2-7,TGCGCCAGCAGCGCCGGGACCCTCGACGAGCAGTACTTC,CASSAGTLDEQYF
NA,NA,TRBV6-2/TRBV6-3,TRBJ1-6,TGTGCCAGCAGTTACGAGAGGGTCTCCTATAATTCACCCCTCCACTTT,CASSYERVSYNSPLHF
NA,TRBD1,TRBV9,TRBJ2-5,TGTGCCAGCAGAGTGGGACAGGGACCGTACGAGACCCAGTACTTC,CASRVGQGPYETQYF
many,NA,TRBV7-3,TRBJ1-6,TGTGCCAGCAGCTTACAGGGTCAGAATTCACCCCTCCACTTT,CASSLQGQNSPLHF
many,NA,TRBV10-3,TRBJ2-7,TGTGCCACCAAGCAGGACACCTACTCCTACGAGCAGTACTTC,CATKQDTYSYEQYF
NA,TRBD1,TRBV7-6,TRBJ1-2,TGTGCCAGCAGCTTAACCGGGACAGACTATGGCTACACCTTC,CASSLTGTDYGYTF
once,TRBD2,TRBV24-1,TRBJ2-3,TGTGCCACCAGTGATTTGGGGACTAGCGGAAGCACAGATACGCAGTATTTT,CATSDLGTSGSTDTQYF
many,NA,TRBV7-9,TRBJ1-6,TGTGCCAGCAGCTTAGAACAGCCCAATTCACCCCTCCACTTT,CASSLEQPNSPLHF
many,NA,TRBV4-2,TRBJ2-7,TGTGCCAGCAGCCAAGTCTTTGGGGGAGAGCAGTACTTC,CASSQVFGGEQYF
NA,NA,TRBV7-6,TRBJ1-1,TGTGCCAGCAGCGGTCAGGAAATGAACACTGAAGCTTTCTTT,CASSGQEMNTEAFF
many,NA,TRBV11-2,TRBJ1-1,TGTGCCAGCAGCGCGGGGACGGCTAACACTGAAGCTTTCTTT,CASSAGTANTEAFF
NA,NA,TRBV19,TRBJ2-1,TGTGCCAGTAGTGTGGGCGGTCGCAATGAGCAGTTCTTC,CASSVGGRNEQFF
few,TRBD2,TRBV20-1,TRBJ2-5,TGCAGTGCTAGAGACCCGGCTAGCGGGGGGTATGAGACCCAGTACTTC,CSARDPASGGYETQYF
NA,NA,TRBV20-1,TRBJ2-6,TGCAGTGCTAGACTCCAGGGGTACTCTGGGGCCAACGTCCTGACTTTC,CSARLQGYSGANVLTF
NA,NA,TRBV11-2,TRBJ1-2,TGTGCCAGCAGCTTATTCGACAGCCCTAACTATGGCTACACCTTC,CASSLFDSPNYGYTF
many,NA,TRBV19,TRBJ1-5,TGTGCCAGTAGTCCGGTGGTAAATAGCAATCAGCCCCAGCATTTT,CASSPVVNSNQPQHF
many,NA,TRBV5-1,TRBJ2-2,TGCGCCAGCAGCTTTGAGGGCCCTCACACCGGGGAGCTGTTTTTT,CASSFEGPHTGELFF
once,NA,TRBV6-5,TRBJ1-2,TGTGCCAGCAGTTACGCGGACAGTTTCTATGGCTACACCTTC,CASSYADSFYGYTF
few,NA,TRBV15,TRBJ1-6,TGTGCCACCAGCAGAGACGGGGGGAATTCACCCCTCCACTTT,CATSRDGGNSPLHF
many,TRBD1,TRBV7-3,TRBJ1-2,TGTGCCAGCAGCTCGGGACAGGGAGGTGGCTACACCTTC,CASSSGQGGGYTF
NA,TRBD2,TRBV27,TRBJ2-7,TGTGCCAGCAGTCAAACTAGCGGGGGGGCCCAGATGCAGACACAGTACTTC,CASSQTSGGAQMQTQYF
NA,NA,TRBV2,TRBJ1-5,TGTGCCAGCAGTCCGTGGGATCAGCCCCAGCATTTT,CASSPWDQPQHF
NA,NA,TRBV15,TRBJ1-5,TGTGCCACCAGTAAGGGCAATCAGCCCCAGCATTTT,CATSKGNQPQHF
NA,NA,TRBV7-9,TRBJ2-7,TGTGCCAGCAGCTCACTGCACGTCGAGCAGTACTTC,CASSSLHVEQYF
many,TRBD2,TRBV7-3,TRBJ2-1,TGTGCCAGCAGCTTAGGGCCTAGCGGGGGGTCTGAGCAGTTCTTC,CASSLGPSGGSEQFF
NA,NA,TRBV10-3,TRBJ1-2,TGTGCCATCAGTGAATATGAGAGCTACACCTTC,CAISEYESYTF
many,TRBD1,TRBV5-4,TRBJ2-7,TGTGCCAGCAGCTTGGCGGGACAGGGAATCCACGAGCAGTACTTC,CASSLAGQGIHEQYF
NA,TRBD2,TRBV2,TRBJ2-7,TGTGCCAGCAGTGAAGCCCCCGGACTAGCGGGAGGGCCTGACTTC,CASSEAPGLAGGPDF
many,TRBD1,TRBV12-3/TRBV12-4,TRBJ1-6,TGTGCCAGCAGTCTTGGACAGGGTTCGGCACCCCTCCACTTT,CASSLGQGSAPLHF
many,NA,TRBV2,TRBJ1-4,TGTGCCAGCAGTGGACTTTCTGCAACTAATGAAAAACTGTTTTTT,CASSGLSATNEKLFF
few,TRBD1,TRBV7-9,TRBJ1-6,TGTGCCAGCAGCTTACGCGGACAGGGGAATTCACCCCTCCACTTT,CASSLRGQGNSPLHF
many,TRBD2,TRBV6-4,TRBJ2-3,TGTGCCAGCAGTGCTCTAGCGGGCACAGATACGCAGTATTTT,CASSALAGTDTQYF
many,TRBD1,TRBV20-1,TRBJ1-5,TGCAGTGCCATCAGACAGGGAGGATATAGCAATCAGCCCCAGCATTTT,CSAIRQGGYSNQPQHF
few,NA,TRBV10-2,TRBJ1-2,TGCGCCAGCATGGGTTACCGGAGACCCTATGGCTACACCTTC,CASMGYRRPYGYTF
NA,TRBD1,TRBV2,TRBJ2-3,TGTGCCAGCATGGGACAGGGCCCAGATACGCAGTATTTT,CASMGQGPDTQYF
NA,TRBD2,TRBV5-1,TRBJ2-3,TGCGCCAGCAGCTTTCGGCTAGCGGCAGATACGCAGTATTTT,CASSFRLAADTQYF
NA,NA,TRBV20-1,TRBJ1-5,TGCAGTGCTAGGAGGTGGGGCAGAGGACAGCCCCAGCATTTT,CSARRWGRGQPQHF
NA,TRBD1,TRBV4-2,TRBJ1-1,TGTGCCAGCAGCCAAGAGGGACAGGGGGCGAACACTGAAGCTTTCTTT,CASSQEGQGANTEAFF
NA,TRBD1,TRBV15,TRBJ1-5,TGTGCCACCGAGGACAGGGGACGCAATCAGCCCCAGCATTTT,CATEDRGRNQPQHF
NA,NA,TRBV19,TRBJ2-7,TGTGCCAGTAGTGGTGGCGTTTTGGAAACCTACGAGCAGTACTTC,CASSGGVLETYEQYF
many,NA,TRBV25-1,TRBJ1-1,TGTGCCAGCAGTTCTTTTATTGACAGAGAAGCTTTCTTT,CASSSFIDREAFF
NA,NA,TRBV2,TRBJ2-1,TGTGCCAGCAGTGAAGAGAGAGTAAGGGGCCCAAGCTCCTACAATGAGCAGTTCTTC,CASSEERVRGPSSYNEQFF
many,NA,TRBV20-1,TRBJ1-5,TGCAGTGGTAGCCAGGATAGCAATCAGCCCCAGCATTTT,CSGSQDSNQPQHF
few,NA,TRBV10-3,TRBJ1-1,TGTGCCATCAGTGAGGGTGTTGGTGAAGCTTTCTTT,CAISEGVGEAFF